Below, 21 T cell receptor beta chains from the same sample are listed, as sequenced in a study of blood T cell repertoires in COVID-19. Produced via immunoSEQ multiplex PCR; TCRdb's table is partial and in-frame only. The sample has roughly 230,000 clones; approximately 81% are singletons. Sequencing was performed on peripheral blood. The origin of the receptors is a man between 40 and 49 years old with acute or convalescent COVID-19.

The chain recombines TRBV5-6 with TRBJ1-1; D uncertain. Trimming left V 2 bases short and J 1 base short, with 9 bases between. Germline CDR1 and CDR2: SGHDT and YYEEEE. This CDR3 region has 14 residues. This CDR3 is CASSFLEANTEAFF. The CDR3 DNA follows: TGTGCCAGCAGCTTTTTAGAGGCGAACACTGAAGCTTTCTTT.

In this sample, this clone turned up a few times. The chain recombines TRBV7-2 with TRBJ2-7; 10 bases are a match to TRBD2. CDR3 size: 18 residues. J lost 3 bases, V lost 0 bases, and 11 bases had no gene match. The germline V gene has CDR1 SGHTA and CDR2 FQGNSA. CDR3 in amino acids: CASSLAASGRYTYYEQYF. The DNA for the CDR3 is TGTGCCAGCAGCTTAGCGGCTAGCGGGAGATATACGTACTACGAGCAGTACTTC. Based on the CDR3 plus reference TRBV7-2 and TRBJ2-7, the full variable domain is GAGVSQSPSNKVTEKGKDVELRCDPISGHTALYWYRQSLGQGLEFLIYFQGNSAPDKSGLPSDRFSAERTGGSVSTLTIQRTQQEDSAVYLCASSLAASGRYTYYEQYFGPGTRLTVT.

In regard to this clone: This same CDR3 is encoded by further DNA sequences in the sample. V usage is TRBV18 and J usage is TRBJ1-2; possible D gene TRBD1, 5 bases. From germline, CDR1 is KGHSH and CDR2 LQKENI. V lost 3 bases and J 6 bases, leaving 11 bases between the germline ends. The CDR3 spans 13 residues. CDR3 protein: CASSPRGGDGYTF. CDR3 sequence (DNA): TGTGCCAGCTCACCGCGGGGGGGAGATGGCTACACCTTC. The full variable domain, completed using reference TRBV18 and TRBJ1-2, is NAGVMQNPRHLVRRRGQEARLRCSPMKGHSHVYWYRQLPEEGLKFMVYLQKENIIDESGMPKERFSAEFPKEGPSILRIQQVVRGDSAAYFCASSPRGGDGYTFGSGTRLTVV.

The chain uses TRBV5-1 and TRBJ2-7; 7 bases align to TRBD1. The length of the CDR3 is 16 residues. The ends lost 0 bases at V and 0 bases at J; junction bases unmatched: 6. Germline CDR1 reads SGHRS; CDR2 reads YFSETQ. CDR3 sequence reads: CASSLAPGQISYEQYF. CDR3 nucleotides: TGCGCCAGCAGCTTGGCCCCGGGACAGATCTCCTACGAGCAGTACTTC.

This clone was picked up one time. The chain has TRBV3-1 (or the pseudogene TRBV3-2) and TRBJ2-5, with a tentative D call TRBD2 (5 bases). Germline V gives CDR1 LGHDT, CDR2 YNNKEL (reference sequence). The CDR3 covers 16 residues. V dropped 1 base and J dropped 5 bases, with 17 bases sitting between them. As DNA, the CDR3 is TGTGCCAGCAGCCAAGGGGCCCGGCTTGGCGGGGAGACCCAGTACTTC. Translated, it gives CASSQGARLGGETQYF.

This chain joins TRBV7-2 and TRBJ1-2; D not certain. The germline V gene encodes CDR1 SGHTA and CDR2 FQGNSA. The CDR3 extends over 16 amino acids. Trimming took off 3 bases at V and 6 bases at J, with 20 bases between the two ends. This CDR3 reads CASSLEHRLGGDGYTF. In DNA form, the CDR3 reads TGTGCCAGCAGCTTGGAACACCGGCTAGGTGGTGATGGCTACACCTTC.

This clone appeared a single time. This specimen includes other DNA sequences encoding the same CDR3. The chain combines TRBV18 with TRBJ2-7; possibly TRBD2 for D (6 bases). From germline, CDR1 is KGHSH and CDR2 LQKENI. Trimming took 3 bases from V and 4 from J, leaving 7 bases between them. This CDR3 comprises 12 residues. The CDR3 spells CASSPEGYEQYF. The DNA of the CDR3 is TGTGCCAGCTCACCGGAGGGGTACGAGCAGTACTTC.

V and J are TRBV28 and TRBJ1-1, with TRBD1 matching 7 bases. CDR3 length equals 18 residues. In germline, CDR1 is MDHEN, CDR2 SYDVKM. The V segment lost 6 bases and the J segment 0 bases; nucleotides outside the gene matches: 16. The CDR3 nucleotides read TGTGCCAGCAGGTCTACTTGGACAGGACGGGGGATGAACACTGAAGCTTTCTTT. Translating it yields CASRSTWTGRGMNTEAFF.

This clone was seen a handful of times. The V and J genes are TRBV28 and TRBJ1-2; 7 nucleotides match TRBD1. V lost 4 bases and J lost 4; bases outside the gene matches: 6. This CDR3 region has 14 residues. Looked up from germline, CDR1 is MDHEN and CDR2 is SYDVKM. The CDR3 protein is CASSSTGRGYGYTF. CDR3 in DNA: TGTGCCAGCAGTTCGACAGGGCGCGGCTATGGCTACACCTTC.

V and J are TRBV25-1 and TRBJ2-7; tentative D call: TRBD2 (5 bases). The CDR3 is made up of 13 amino acids. The germline CDR1 and CDR2 sequences are MGHDK and SYGVNS. Deletions cut 4 bases from V and 6 bases from J, with 13 bases between. CDR3 in amino acids: CASSAVGGGEQYF. In DNA, the CDR3 is TGTGCCAGCAGTGCCGTTGGCGGAGGCGAGCAGTACTTC.

The rearrangement links TRBV7-3 to TRBJ2-2; TRBD2 aligns across 7 bases. The CDR3 is 15 residues long. CDR1 and CDR2 (germline): SGHTA, FQGTGA. V shed 5 bases and J 5 bases; nucleotides not matched to a gene: 8. The CDR3 is CASSPTSPRTGELFF. The CDR3 nucleotides are TGTGCCAGCAGCCCGACTAGCCCTCGGACCGGGGAGCTGTTTTTT.

Written as DNA, the CDR3 is TGTGCCAGCAGGTCAGACAGGGGGGTGTCGGGCACTGAAGCTTTCTTT. Its translation: CASRSDRGVSGTEAFF. The chain couples TRBV6-6 to TRBJ1-1; 9 bases align to TRBD1. The CDR3 spans 16 residues. The junction had 12 bases not matched to a gene; V was cut back by 6 bases and J by 4 bases. Per the germline V gene, CDR1 is MNHNY and CDR2 is SVGAGI (reference sequence).

The V and J genes are TRBV5-6 and TRBJ1-5; D remains unclear. V was shortened by 4 bases and J by 5 bases, with 7 bases between the two germline ends. Germline assignment: CDR1 SGHDT and CDR2 YYEEEE. The CDR3 loop spans 12 amino acids. DNA of the CDR3: TGTGCCAGCAGCCCCGTTGATCAGCCCCAGCATTTT. Translated, it gives CASSPVDQPQHF. The full variable domain, with the rest looked up from reference TRBV5-6 and TRBJ1-5, is DAGVTQSPTHLIKTRGQQVTLRCSPKSGHDTVSWYQQALGQGPQFIFQYYEEEERQRGNFPDRFSGHQFPNYSSELNVNALLLGDSALYLCASSPVDQPQHFGDGTRLSIL.

The chain combines TRBV7-2 with TRBJ1-5; 8 bases line up with TRBD1. CDR1 and CDR2 (germline): SGHTA, FQGNSA. Germline trimming cut 1 base from V and 2 bases from J; bases unmatched to any gene: 7. The CDR3 extends over 17 amino acids. CDR3 bases: TGTGCCAGCAGCTTAGGAGACAGGGGAATCGGCAATCAGCCCCAGCATTTT. This translates into CASSLGDRGIGNQPQHF.

The sample holds one count of this clone. V usage is TRBV6-1 and J usage is TRBJ2-7; TRBD1 might be the D (6 bases). The CDR3 is made up of 14 amino acids. Germline V lookup: CDR1 MNHNS, CDR2 SASEGT. Deletions cut 2 bases from V and 6 bases from J, with 14 bases between. CDR3 DNA: TGTGCCAGCAGTGAAAACAGGGCCCTTACCGAGCAGTACTTC. As protein: CASSENRALTEQYF.

The chain uses TRBV15 and TRBJ2-3, with a tentative D call TRBD2 (6 bases). The CDR3 extends over 16 amino acids. The germline V and J ends were trimmed by 1 base and 0 bases, with 11 bases remaining between them. Germline V gene sequence: CDR1 LNHNV, CDR2 YYDKDF (reference sequence). The CDR3 DNA reads TGTGCCACCAGCAGAGGACTAGAAAGAAGCACAGATACGCAGTATTTT. Its protein product is CATSRGLERSTDTQYF.

The genes are TRBV9 and TRBJ2-7; a weak D match, TRBD2 (5 bases). CDR3 length equals 13 residues. CDR1 and CDR2 (germline): SGDLS, YYNGEE. V was clipped by 4 bases and J by 7 bases, with 15 bases between them. Here the CDR3 DNA reads TGTGCCAGCAGCCAGAGGGTTTGGGGTGAGCAGTACTTC. Translating gives CASSQRVWGEQYF. The variable domain in full, completed from reference TRBV9 and TRBJ2-7, reads DSGVTQTPKHLITATGQRVTLRCSPRSGDLSVYWYQQSLDQGLQFLIQYYNGEERAKGNILERFSAQQFPDLHSELNLSSLELGDSALYFCASSQRVWGEQYFGPGTRLTVT.

The V gene is TRBV11-2, the J gene TRBJ1-6; TRBD1 agrees at 10 bases. CDR3 length: 15 residues. Germline loops: CDR1 SGHAT, CDR2 FQNNGV. J was trimmed by 6 bases and V by 5 bases; bases with no gene match: 4. CDR3 DNA: TGTGCCAGCAGCGAAGGGACAGGGGTTAATTCACCCCTCCACTTT. This translates into CASSEGTGVNSPLHF.

CDR3 sequence: CASTNGGLSPLHF. The CDR3 DNA sequence: TGTGCCAGCACCAACGGGGGATTGTCACCCCTCCACTTT. The chain is built from TRBV6-5 and TRBJ1-6; D is possibly TRBD1 (5 bases). This CDR3 is 13 amino acids long. From germline, CDR1 is MNHEY and CDR2 SVGAGI. V was clipped by 7 bases and J by 10 bases, with 14 bases between them.

The rearrangement joins TRBV15 to TRBJ2-5, with no clear D. Per germline, CDR1 LNHNV and CDR2 YYDKDF (reference sequence). The length of the CDR3 is 15 residues. The V gene lost 0 bases and the J gene lost 5 bases, with 13 bases spanning the gap. The CDR3 here is CATSRDRLGLETQYF. CDR3 nucleotides: TGTGCCACCAGCAGAGATCGGTTGGGCCTGGAGACCCAGTACTTC.

This clone came up once. The genes are TRBV12-3 or TRBV12-4 and TRBJ2-1; D is ambiguous. This CDR3 is built from 11 residues. V was clipped by 7 bases and J by 8 bases, with 9 bases between them. The CDR3, as DNA: TGTGCCAGCAAGAAGCTCGATGAGCAGTTCTTC. Encoded protein: CASKKLDEQFF.